The clone carrying this T cell receptor (beta chain) showed up just a few times. These data originate in a study of beta chain features in type 1 diabetes. In germline, CDR1 is SGHNT, CDR2 YYREEE (reference sequence). The germline V and J ends were trimmed by 2 bases and 2 bases, with 11 bases remaining between them. CDR3 length: 14 amino acids. Investigators reverse transcribed all isolated RNA, so they sequenced expressed TCRB transcripts. Produced via immunoSEQ multiplex PCR; TCRdb's table is partial and in-frame only. The repertoire includes over 120,000 clones, over 9.5% of them detected once, and 1.3% sits in the top ten.

The V and J genes are TRBV5-4 and TRBJ2-7, with a possible D match to TRBD2 (6 bases). This TCR derives from a man between 18 and 29 years old in good health. Source material: naive CD4+ T cells from blood. CDR3 in amino acids: CASSLQGEAYEQYF. Written as DNA, the CDR3 is TGTGCCAGCAGCTTACAAGGGGAGGCCTACGAGCAGTACTTC. Supplemented by reference TRBV5-4 and TRBJ2-7, the full variable domain reads ETGVTQSPTHLIKTRGQQVTLRCSSQSGHNTVSWYQQALGQGPQFIFQYYREEENGRGNFPPRFSGLQFPNYSSELNVNALELDDSALYLCASSLQGEAYEQYFGPGTRLTVT.